Below are 11 T cell receptor beta chains sequenced from a single sample in a study of blood T cell repertoires in COVID-19. TCRdb's copy holds only in-frame clones and misses some; the assay was immunoSEQ multiplex PCR. The repertoire holds some 700,000 clones, with 80% to 90% as singletons. The sequenced material came from peripheral blood. The receptor set was obtained from a woman aged 18-29 years with acute or convalescent COVID-19.

The chain carries TRBV13 and TRBJ2-2; TRBD2 matches 9 bases. CDR1 PRHDT and CDR2 FYEKMQ come from the germline V gene (reference sequence). The CDR3 extends over 15 amino acids. Trimming removed 3 bases from V and 4 bases from J; junction bases left unmatched: 3. The CDR3 reads CASSFSGGGTGELFF. The CDR3 nucleotides are TGTGCCAGCAGCTTTAGCGGGGGAGGCACCGGGGAGCTGTTTTTT.

The V gene is TRBV6-2 or TRBV6-3, the J gene TRBJ2-1, with TRBD2 matching 16 bases. The CDR3 contains 23 residues. Germline V gives CDR1 MNHEY, CDR2 SVGEGT. V dropped 9 bases and J dropped 7; count of bases not matched to a gene: 30. The CDR3 region is CARSQMNYRDLGTSGGARNEQFF. CDR3 nucleotide sequence: TGTGCCAGGAGCCAAATGAATTACAGGGACCTTGGGACTAGCGGGGGGGCCCGTAATGAGCAGTTCTTC.

CDR3 amino acids: CASGGDSDAFF. CDR3 nucleotides: TGTGCCAGCGGCGGGGACAGTGATGCTTTCTTT. V gene TRBV6-6 combines with J gene TRBJ1-1, with 7 positions matching TRBD1. Trimming cost V 8 bases and J 11 bases; bases outside gene matches: 8. This CDR3 has 11 amino acids. The germline gives CDR1 MNHNY, CDR2 SVGAGI (reference sequence).

The chain links TRBV6-2 or TRBV6-3 to TRBJ1-1; no clear D. Trimming took off 2 bases at V and 0 bases at J, with 13 bases between the two ends. The CDR3 spans 16 residues. Per germline, CDR1 MNHEY and CDR2 SVGEGT. CDR3 residues: CASSYGLYSLNTEAFF. The CDR3 coding sequence is TGTGCCAGCAGTTACGGTTTATACAGCTTGAACACTGAAGCTTTCTTT.

In regard to this clone: Other nucleotide sequences in the sample specify the same CDR3. The chain combines TRBV11-2 with TRBJ1-1; D is possibly TRBD1 (5 bases). V gave up 6 bases and J gave up 4 bases, with 12 bases separating them. This CDR3 region has 13 residues. Germline CDR1 reads SGHAT; CDR2 reads FQNNGV. The DNA for the CDR3 is TGTGCCAGCAGACTTACGGGGGGCACTGAAGCTTTCTTT. The encoded protein is CASRLTGGTEAFF. Full variable domain (outside the CDR3, taken from reference TRBV11-2 and TRBJ1-1): EAGVAQSPRYKIIEKRQSVAFWCNPISGHATLYWYQQILGQGPKLLIQFQNNGVVDDSQLPKDRFSAERLKGVDSTLKIQPAKLEDSAVYLCASRLTGGTEAFFGQGTRLTVV.

J is TRBJ1-2 and V is TRBV6-5, with D perhaps TRBD1 (5 bases). The CDR3 contains 13 residues. V shed 6 bases and J shed 8 bases, with 16 bases lying between them. CDR1 and CDR2 (germline): MNHEY, SVGAGI. Here the CDR3 DNA reads TGTGCCAGCAGCTTAGCGGGGGAGTGGGGCTACACCTTC. Protein product: CASSLAGEWGYTF.

The chain links TRBV9 to TRBJ1-6; possible D gene TRBD1, 6 bases. With 3 bases removed from V and 7 bases from J, the gap between germline ends came to 8 bases. This CDR3 spans 13 amino acids. Germline lookup yields CDR1 SGDLS and CDR2 YYNGEE. This CDR3 is CASSEGQNSPLHF. CDR3 bases: TGTGCCAGCAGCGAAGGACAGAATTCACCCCTCCACTTT.

This clone was observed a few times. The chain combines TRBV27 with TRBJ2-1; D is uncertain. The CDR3 totals 14 residues. Germline CDR1 MNHEY, CDR2 SMNVEV (reference sequence). Trimming stripped 5 bases from V and 0 bases from J, with 8 bases between. The CDR3 region has the DNA TGTGCCAGCAGTCAGGCCCTCTCCTACAATGAGCAGTTCTTC. It yields the protein CASSQALSYNEQFF.

The rearrangement joins TRBV4-1 to TRBJ1-2; 7 positions agree with TRBD1. Germline CDR1 MGHRA, CDR2 YSYEKL. The length of the CDR3 is 15 residues. V shed 4 bases and J 2 bases; nucleotides not matched to a gene: 7. CDR3 sequence reads: CASSPWDSGNYGYTF. DNA of the CDR3: TGCGCCAGCAGCCCGTGGGACAGCGGAAACTATGGCTACACCTTC.

The sample holds one count of this clone. The J gene is TRBJ1-1, the V gene TRBV27; 7 bases fit TRBD1. Germline CDR1 and CDR2: MNHEY and SMNVEV (reference sequence). The CDR3 sequence is 15 residues long. V lost 6 bases, J lost 5 bases, and 12 bases stayed unmatched. The CDR3 loop is CASRWTGARVTEAFF. The CDR3 DNA follows: TGTGCCAGCAGGTGGACAGGCGCAAGGGTTACTGAAGCTTTCTTT.

This chain links TRBV2 with TRBJ2-5; 11 nucleotides line up with TRBD2. In germline, CDR1 is SNHLY, CDR2 FYNNEI. V shed 4 bases and J 1 base; nucleotides not matched to a gene: 2. There are 15 residues in the CDR3. The CDR3 coding sequence is TGTGCCAGCAGTGGAGGGACTAGCGGCCAAGAGACCCAGTACTTC. The encoded protein is CASSGGTSGQETQYF.